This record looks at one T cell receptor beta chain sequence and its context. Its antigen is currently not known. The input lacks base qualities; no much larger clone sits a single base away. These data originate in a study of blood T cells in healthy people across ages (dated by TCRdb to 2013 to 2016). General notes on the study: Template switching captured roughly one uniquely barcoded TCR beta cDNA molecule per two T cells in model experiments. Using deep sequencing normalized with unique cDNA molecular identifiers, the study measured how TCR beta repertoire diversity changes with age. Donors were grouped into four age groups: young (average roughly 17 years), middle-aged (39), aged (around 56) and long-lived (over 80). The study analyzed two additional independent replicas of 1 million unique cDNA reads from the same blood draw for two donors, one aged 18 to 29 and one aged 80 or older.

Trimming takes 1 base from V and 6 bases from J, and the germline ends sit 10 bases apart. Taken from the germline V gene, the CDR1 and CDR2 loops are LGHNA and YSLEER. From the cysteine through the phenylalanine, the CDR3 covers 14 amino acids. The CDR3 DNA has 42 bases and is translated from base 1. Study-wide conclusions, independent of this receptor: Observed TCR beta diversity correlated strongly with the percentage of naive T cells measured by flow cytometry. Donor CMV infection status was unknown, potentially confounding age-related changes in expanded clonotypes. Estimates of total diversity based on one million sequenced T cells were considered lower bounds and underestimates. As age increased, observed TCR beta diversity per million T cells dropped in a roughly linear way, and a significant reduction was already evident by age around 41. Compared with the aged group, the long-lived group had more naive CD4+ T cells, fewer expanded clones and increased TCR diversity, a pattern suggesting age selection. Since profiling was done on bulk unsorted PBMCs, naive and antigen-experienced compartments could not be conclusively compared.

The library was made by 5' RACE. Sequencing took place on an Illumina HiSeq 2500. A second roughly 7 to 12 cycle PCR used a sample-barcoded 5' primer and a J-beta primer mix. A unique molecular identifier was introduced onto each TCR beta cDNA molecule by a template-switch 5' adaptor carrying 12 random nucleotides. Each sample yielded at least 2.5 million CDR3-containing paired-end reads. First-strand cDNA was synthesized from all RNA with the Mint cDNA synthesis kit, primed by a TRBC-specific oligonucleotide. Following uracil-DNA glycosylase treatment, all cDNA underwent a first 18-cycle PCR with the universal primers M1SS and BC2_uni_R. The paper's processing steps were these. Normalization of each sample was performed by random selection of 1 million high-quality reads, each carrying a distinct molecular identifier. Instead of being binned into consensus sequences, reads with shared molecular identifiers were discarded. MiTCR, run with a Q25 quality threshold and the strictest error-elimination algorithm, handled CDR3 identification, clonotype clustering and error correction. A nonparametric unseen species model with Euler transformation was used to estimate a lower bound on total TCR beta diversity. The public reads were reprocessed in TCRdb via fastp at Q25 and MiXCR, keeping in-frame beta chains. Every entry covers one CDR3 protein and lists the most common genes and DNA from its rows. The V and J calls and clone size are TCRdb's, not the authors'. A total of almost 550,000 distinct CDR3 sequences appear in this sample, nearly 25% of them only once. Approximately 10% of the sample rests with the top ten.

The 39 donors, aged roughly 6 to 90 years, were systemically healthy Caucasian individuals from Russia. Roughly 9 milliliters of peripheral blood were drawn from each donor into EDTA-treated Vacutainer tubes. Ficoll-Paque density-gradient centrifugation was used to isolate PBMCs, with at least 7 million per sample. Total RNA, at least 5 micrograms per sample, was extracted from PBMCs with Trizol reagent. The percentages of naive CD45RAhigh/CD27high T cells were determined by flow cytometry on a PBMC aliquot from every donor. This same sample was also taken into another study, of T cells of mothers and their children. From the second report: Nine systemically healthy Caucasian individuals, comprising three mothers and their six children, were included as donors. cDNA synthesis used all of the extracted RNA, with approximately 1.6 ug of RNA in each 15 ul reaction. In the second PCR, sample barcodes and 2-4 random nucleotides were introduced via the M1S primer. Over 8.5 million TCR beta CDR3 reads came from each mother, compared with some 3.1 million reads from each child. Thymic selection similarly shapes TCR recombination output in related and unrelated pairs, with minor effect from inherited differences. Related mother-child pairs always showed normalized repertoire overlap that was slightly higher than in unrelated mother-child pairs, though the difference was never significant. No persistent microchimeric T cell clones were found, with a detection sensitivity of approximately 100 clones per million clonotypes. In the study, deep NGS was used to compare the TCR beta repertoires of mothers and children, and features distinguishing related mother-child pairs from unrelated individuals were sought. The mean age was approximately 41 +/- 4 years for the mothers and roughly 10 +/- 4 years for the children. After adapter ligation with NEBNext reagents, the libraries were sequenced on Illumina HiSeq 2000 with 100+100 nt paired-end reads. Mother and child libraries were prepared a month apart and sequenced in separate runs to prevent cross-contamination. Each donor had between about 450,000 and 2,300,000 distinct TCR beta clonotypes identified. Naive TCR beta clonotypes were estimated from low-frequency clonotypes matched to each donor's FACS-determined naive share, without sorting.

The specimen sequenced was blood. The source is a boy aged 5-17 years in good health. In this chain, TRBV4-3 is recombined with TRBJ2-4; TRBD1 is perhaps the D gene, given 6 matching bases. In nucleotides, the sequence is TGCGCCAGCAGCCAAGGGGGCAGGGGAAACATTCAGTACTTC. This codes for CASSQGGRGNIQYF.